A selection of T cell receptor beta chains follows, all from one sample in a study of low-dose radiotherapy and immunotherapy resistance in tumors. TCRdb itself ran the reads through MiXCR, one entry per CDR3 protein. Found here are about 100,000 distinct CDR3 sequences, around 20% of them singletons; the top ten hold over 4%. The sample consisted of PBMCs, taken after low-dose radiotherapy plus immunotherapy. The origin of the receptors is a male donor with prostate cancer. CDR3s include the opening cysteine and the closing phenylalanine or tryptophan. D genes are given only for firm matches. Clone size appears in some rows only: once, few, many, or a class for an expanded clone.

abundance	j_gene	len	d_gene	v_gene	CDR3aa	CDR3nt
many	TRBJ2-1	16	-	TRBV7-2	CASRGGWGGSYNEQFF	TGTGCCAGCAGAGGGGGGTGGGGGGGGTCCTACAATGAGCAGTTCTTC
-	TRBJ2-7	14	TRBD2	TRBV18	CASSPGRGGYEQYF	TGTGCCAGCTCACCAGGGCGGGGGGGCTACGAGCAGTACTTC
many	TRBJ1-1	14	-	TRBV2	CASSERGLNTEAFF	TGTGCCAGCAGTGAGCGGGGGCTAAACACTGAAGCTTTCTTT
many	TRBJ2-7	12	TRBD1	TRBV18	CASSPMAGGLYF	TGTGCCAGCTCACCGATGGCAGGGGGTCTGTACTTC
many	TRBJ2-1	15	TRBD2	TRBV13	CASSLSAGGYNEQFF	TGTGCCAGCAGCTTATCAGCGGGGGGTTACAATGAGCAGTTCTTC
-	TRBJ1-2	15	TRBD1	TRBV2	CASTGARTGIYGYTF	TGTGCCAGCACCGGTGCTAGGACAGGGATCTATGGCTACACCTTC
-	TRBJ2-4	13	-	TRBV20-1	CSAWPGARNIQYF	TGCAGTGCCTGGCCGGGGGCCAGAAACATTCAGTACTTC
many	TRBJ2-1	14	-	TRBV11-2	CASSLESSYNEQFF	TGTGCCAGCAGCTTAGAAAGCTCCTACAATGAGCAGTTCTTC
few	TRBJ2-5	15	TRBD2	TRBV7-2	CASSYIRGGWETQYF	TGTGCCAGCAGCTATATTCGGGGGGGCTGGGAGACCCAGTACTTC
many	TRBJ2-5	17	TRBD2	TRBV5-1	CASSLGLAGGEEETQYF	TGCGCCAGCAGCTTGGGACTAGCGGGGGGAGAAGAAGAGACCCAGTACTTC
many	TRBJ2-7	15	TRBD1	TRBV6-8	CASSRDGQGHYEQYF	TGTGCCAGCAGTCGGGATGGACAGGGACACTACGAGCAGTACTTC
many	TRBJ1-5	15	-	TRBV10-3	CATGGHGSYNQPQHF	TGTGCCACTGGGGGCCATGGCAGTTACAATCAGCCCCAGCATTTT
many	TRBJ2-2	14	TRBD1	TRBV6-6	CASSSDRAAGELFF	TGTGCCAGCAGCTCCGACAGGGCGGCCGGGGAGCTGTTTTTT
many	TRBJ2-5	16	-	TRBV25-1	CASSTFAGPQGETQYF	TGTGCCAGCAGTACCTTCGCAGGCCCTCAAGGAGAGACCCAGTACTTC
many	TRBJ2-7	14	TRBD2	TRBV20-1	CSARPGLAGDEQYF	TGCAGTGCCCGACCGGGACTAGCGGGGGACGAGCAGTACTTC
many	TRBJ1-5	16	-	TRBV4-1	CASSQDVGTAQRPQHF	TGCGCCAGCAGCCAAGATGTCGGAACAGCCCAACGGCCCCAGCATTTT
-	TRBJ2-1	15	TRBD2	TRBV27	CASSLGLAGGRREFF	TGTGCCAGCAGTTTAGGACTAGCGGGGGGGCGGAGGGAGTTCTTC
medium-sized	TRBJ2-2	12	-	TRBV5-4	CASRPETGELFF	TGTGCCAGCAGACCAGAGACCGGGGAGCTGTTTTTT
many	TRBJ1-4	14	TRBD1	TRBV7-9	CASSPGQGFEKLFF	TGTGCCAGCAGCCCGGGACAGGGGTTTGAAAAACTGTTTTTT
many	TRBJ1-1	13	TRBD1	TRBV5-1	CASSQGTVGEAFF	TGCGCCAGCAGCCAGGGGACAGTAGGTGAAGCTTTCTTT
many	TRBJ1-5	15	TRBD1	TRBV10-2	CASTLTGDGNQPQHF	TGCGCCAGCACCTTGACAGGGGATGGCAATCAGCCCCAGCATTTT
many	TRBJ2-7	15	TRBD2	TRBV11-2	CASSPLAGGPYEQYF	TGTGCCAGCAGCCCCTTAGCGGGGGGGCCCTACGAGCAGTACTTC
many	TRBJ2-5	13	-	TRBV18	CASSPDKRRTQYF	TGTGCCAGCTCACCAGATAAGAGGAGGACCCAGTACTTC
many	TRBJ2-3	12	-	TRBV29-1	CSGRTATDTQYF	TGCAGCGGGAGGACAGCCACAGATACGCAGTATTTT
many	TRBJ1-5	15	-	TRBV15	CATSRDRGAGQPQHF	TGTGCCACCAGCAGAGATCGGGGGGCCGGTCAGCCCCAGCATTTT
many	TRBJ1-1	13	-	TRBV11-3	CASSLGGTTEAFF	TGTGCCAGCAGCTTAGGTGGGACCACTGAAGCTTTCTTT
many	TRBJ2-5	13	-	TRBV5-3	CASSLLERETQYF	TGTGCCAGCAGCTTGTTGGAGCGGGAGACCCAGTACTTC
-	TRBJ1-1	15	-	TRBV5-5	CASSLQGLINTEAFF	TGTGCCAGCAGCCTGCAGGGACTGATTAACACTGAAGCTTTCTTT
-	TRBJ1-6	16	-	TRBV6-6	CASSYLPGTEDSPLHF	TGTGCCAGCAGTTACCTCCCCGGGACGGAGGATTCACCCCTCCACTTT
many	TRBJ2-2	14	-	TRBV29-1	CSVGGVYGTGELFF	TGCAGCGTTGGAGGTGTTTATGGGACCGGGGAGCTGTTTTTT
many	TRBJ2-2	17	TRBD2	TRBV19	CASIVNGASGGTGELFF	TGTGCCAGTATCGTTAATGGGGCTAGCGGGGGAACCGGGGAGCTGTTTTTT
many	TRBJ2-2	16	TRBD1	TRBV7-9	CASSFRTGGDTGELFF	TGTGCCAGCAGCTTCCGGACAGGGGGCGACACCGGGGAGCTGTTTTTT
many	TRBJ2-7	14	-	TRBV2	CASSRPEAPYEQYF	TGTGCCAGCAGCCGTCCCGAAGCCCCCTACGAGCAGTACTTC
many	TRBJ1-1	13	-	TRBV4-2	CASSQDRRQTAFF	TGTGCCAGCAGCCAAGATAGGCGGCAGACCGCTTTCTTT
-	TRBJ2-7	16	TRBD2	TRBV13	CASSTTRTSGVHEQYF	TGTGCCAGCAGCACAACCAGGACTAGCGGGGTCCACGAGCAGTACTTC
many	TRBJ2-6	17	-	TRBV5-5	CASIRGPASSGANVLTF	TGTGCCAGCATCCGGGGGCCCGCTTCCTCTGGGGCCAACGTCCTGACTTTC
many	TRBJ2-3	14	TRBD1	TRBV5-8	CASSSITGGGTQYF	TGTGCCAGCAGCTCGATAACAGGGGGTGGGACGCAGTATTTT
many	TRBJ1-3	14	-	TRBV7-9	CASSWRTSGNTIYF	TGTGCCAGCAGCTGGAGGACCTCTGGAAACACCATATATTTT
many	TRBJ2-1	14	-	TRBV3-1	CASSQGGRHNEQFF	TGTGCCAGCAGCCAAGGTGGACGCCACAATGAGCAGTTCTTC
many	TRBJ1-6	15	TRBD1	TRBV14	CASSQNRGYNSPLHF	TGTGCCAGCAGCCAAAACAGGGGGTATAATTCACCCCTCCACTTT
many	TRBJ2-5	15	-	TRBV5-5	CASSFPGDGWETQYF	TGTGCCAGCAGCTTCCCAGGGGATGGTTGGGAGACCCAGTACTTC
many	TRBJ1-6	13	-	TRBV20-1	CSALNRVGVSLHF	TGCAGTGCTCTGAACAGGGTTGGAGTGTCCCTCCACTTT
many	TRBJ2-7	15	TRBD2	TRBV10-2	CASTEGLGGFYEQYF	TGCGCCAGCACTGAGGGACTAGGGGGATTCTACGAGCAGTACTTC
many	TRBJ2-3	19	TRBD2	TRBV12-3/TRBV12-4	CASSLAMVGLAGGADTQYF	TGTGCCAGCAGTTTAGCGATGGTTGGACTAGCGGGGGGTGCAGATACGCAGTATTTT
many	TRBJ1-5	12	-	TRBV7-2	CASSSPNQPQHF	TGTGCCAGCAGCTCCCCTAATCAGCCCCAGCATTTT